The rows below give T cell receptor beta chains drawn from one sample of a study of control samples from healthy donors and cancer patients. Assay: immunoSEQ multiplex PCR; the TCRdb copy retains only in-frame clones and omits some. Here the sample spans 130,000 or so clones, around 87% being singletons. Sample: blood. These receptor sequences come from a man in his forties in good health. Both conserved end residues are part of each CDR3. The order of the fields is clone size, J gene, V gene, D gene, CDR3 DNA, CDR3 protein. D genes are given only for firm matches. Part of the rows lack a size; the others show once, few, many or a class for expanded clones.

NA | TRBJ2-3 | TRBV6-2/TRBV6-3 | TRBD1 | TGTGCCAGCAGTTACTCGGGACAGAACACAGATACGCAGTATTTT | CASSYSGQNTDTQYF
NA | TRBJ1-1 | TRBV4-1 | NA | TGCGCCAGCAGCCAACACAACAGGGTTTGGGGCACTGAAGCTTTCTTT | CASSQHNRVWGTEAFF
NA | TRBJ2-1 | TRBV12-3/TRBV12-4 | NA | TGTGCCAGCAGTTTACAGGGGCTTCATGAGCAGTTCTTC | CASSLQGLHEQFF
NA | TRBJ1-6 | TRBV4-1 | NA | TGCGCCAGCAGCCAGGGGTTCTGGCAGGGAGACAATTCACCCCTCCACTTT | CASSQGFWQGDNSPLHF
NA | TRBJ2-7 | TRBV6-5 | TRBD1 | TGTGCCAGCAGGCGCCAGGGGGATTTCTCCTACGAGCAGTACTTC | CASRRQGDFSYEQYF
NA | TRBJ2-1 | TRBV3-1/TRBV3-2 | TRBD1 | TGTGCCAGCAGCTCAGACAGGGGCAATGAGCAGTTCTTC | CASSSDRGNEQFF
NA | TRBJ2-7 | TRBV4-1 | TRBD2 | TGCGCCAGCAGCCAAGTACTAGCGGGGTCCTACGAGCAGTACTTC | CASSQVLAGSYEQYF
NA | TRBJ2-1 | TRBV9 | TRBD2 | TGTGCCAGCAGCGTCCCAGCGGGGGGCGACAATGAGCAGTTCTTC | CASSVPAGGDNEQFF
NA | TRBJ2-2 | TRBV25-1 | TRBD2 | TGTGCCAGCAGGGAGGGCGGGGGGGAAACCGGGGAGCTGTTTTTT | CASREGGGETGELFF
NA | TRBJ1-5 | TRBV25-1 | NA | TGTGCCAGCAGTGATGGGTATAGCAATCAGCCCCAGCATTTT | CASSDGYSNQPQHF
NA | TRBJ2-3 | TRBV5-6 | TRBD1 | TGTGCCAGCAGCTTGACAGGGGCCCGATATACGCAGTATTTT | CASSLTGARYTQYF
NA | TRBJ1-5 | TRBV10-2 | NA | TGCGCCAGCAGAGGAAATGGCAATCAGCCCCAGCATTTT | CASRGNGNQPQHF
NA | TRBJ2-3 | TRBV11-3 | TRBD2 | TGTGCCAGCAGCTTAATCTCGGGGGGGCCAGATACGCAGTATTTT | CASSLISGGPDTQYF
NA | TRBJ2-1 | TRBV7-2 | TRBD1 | TGTGCCAGCAGCTTAGCGGACAGGGACAAAAATGAGCAGTTCTTC | CASSLADRDKNEQFF
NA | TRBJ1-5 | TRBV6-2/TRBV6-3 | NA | TGTGCCAGCAGCCTTGGGGGGACGGGTCAGCCCCAGCATTTT | CASSLGGTGQPQHF
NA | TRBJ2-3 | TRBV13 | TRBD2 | TGTGCCAGCAGCCCCCGAGCGGCTAGCGGGGGTTCGGATACGCAGTATTTT | CASSPRAASGGSDTQYF
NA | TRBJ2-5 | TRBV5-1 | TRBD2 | TGCGCCAGCAGCTTGGCGTTAGCGGGGGCGGAGACCCAGTACTTC | CASSLALAGAETQYF
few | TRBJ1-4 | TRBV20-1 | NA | TGCAGTGCTAGTACTGGGAATGAAAAACTGTTTTTT | CSASTGNEKLFF
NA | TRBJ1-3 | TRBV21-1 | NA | TGTGCCAGTCCGACAGGGCCCGGAAACACCATATATTTT | CASPTGPGNTIYF
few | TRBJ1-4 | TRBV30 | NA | TGTGCCTGGAGTCGAACGACAGCTTCTAATGAAAAACTGTTTTTT | CAWSRTTASNEKLFF
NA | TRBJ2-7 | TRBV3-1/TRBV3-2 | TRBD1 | TGTGCTACAGGGGCCTTCTCCTACGAGCAGTACTTC | CATGAFSYEQYF
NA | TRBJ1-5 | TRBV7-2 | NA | TGTGCCAGCAGCTTTCGAGGGGTCGGCAATCAGCCCCAGCATTTT | CASSFRGVGNQPQHF
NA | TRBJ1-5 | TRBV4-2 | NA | TGTGCCAGCAGCCAGGAGGATAGGGGACTGAGCAATCAGCCCCAGCATTTT | CASSQEDRGLSNQPQHF
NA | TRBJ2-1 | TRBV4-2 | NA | TGTGCCAGCAGCCAAGATAGGGGGGGCAATGAGCAGTTCTTC | CASSQDRGGNEQFF
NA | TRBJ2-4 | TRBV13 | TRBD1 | TGTGCCAGCGCCCCCGAGGGGACAGGATCCAAAAACATTCAGTACTTC | CASAPEGTGSKNIQYF
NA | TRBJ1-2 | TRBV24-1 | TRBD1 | TGTGCCACCAGTGAACAGGGACAGGGGGGGAGATATGGCTACACCTTC | CATSEQGQGGRYGYTF
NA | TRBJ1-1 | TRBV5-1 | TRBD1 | TGCGCCAGCAGGGGAGGAACCGGGACAGCGAACACTGAAGCTTTCTTT | CASRGGTGTANTEAFF
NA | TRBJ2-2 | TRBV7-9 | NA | TGTGCCAGCAGCTTATGGAACAGGGGAGGCACCGGGGAGCTGTTTTTT | CASSLWNRGGTGELFF